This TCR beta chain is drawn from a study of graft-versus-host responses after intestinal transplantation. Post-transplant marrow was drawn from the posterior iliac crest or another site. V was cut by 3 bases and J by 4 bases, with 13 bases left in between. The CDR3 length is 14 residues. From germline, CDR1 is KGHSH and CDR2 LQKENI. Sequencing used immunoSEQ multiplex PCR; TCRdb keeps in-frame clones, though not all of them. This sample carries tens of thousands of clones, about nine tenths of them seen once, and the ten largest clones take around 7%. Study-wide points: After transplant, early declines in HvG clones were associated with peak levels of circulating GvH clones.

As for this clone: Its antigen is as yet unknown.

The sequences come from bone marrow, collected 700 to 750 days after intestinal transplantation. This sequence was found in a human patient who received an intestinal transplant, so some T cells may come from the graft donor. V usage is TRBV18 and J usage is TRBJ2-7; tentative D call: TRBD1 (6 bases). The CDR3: CASSPTGAGYEQYF. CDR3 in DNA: TGTGCCAGCTCACCGACAGGAGCCGGATACGAGCAGTACTTC. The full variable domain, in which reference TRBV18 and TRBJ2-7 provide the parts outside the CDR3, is NAGVMQNPRHLVRRRGQEARLRCSPMKGHSHVYWYRQLPEEGLKFMVYLQKENIIDESGMPKERFSAEFPKEGPSILRIQQVVRGDSAAYFCASSPTGAGYEQYFGPGTRLTVT.